This record covers a single T cell receptor beta chain. No antigen is known for it. Sequencing used immunoSEQ multiplex PCR; TCRdb keeps in-frame clones, though not all of them. In the table there are 100,000 to 150,000 clones, more than 70% of which are singletons. The data were taken from a study of cytomegalovirus exposure and HLA in healthy donors. The overall study: Later, an analysis reported that the 120 or so validation repertoires had used the same platform as the 500 to 800 first-cohort repertoires. Study findings and constraints: In vitro, a few CMV-associated chains proved specific for CMV antigens. The authors enumerated 180 or so TCR beta chains as linked to cytomegalovirus.

The V and J ends lost 5 bases and 3 bases, in that order; junction bases with no gene match: 14. The CDR3 totals 17 residues. CDR1 is MDHEN and CDR2 is SYDVKM in the germline V gene. Specimen: PBMCs. The rearrangement uses TRBV28 and TRBJ2-5; 8 nucleotides match TRBD1. This receptor was obtained from a man aged 18-30 years in good health and CMV-seronegative. The CDR3 region has the DNA TGTGCCAGCAGTGAATATGAATGGACAGGGTCGAAAGAGACCCAGTACTTC. Its protein is CASSEYEWTGSKETQYF.